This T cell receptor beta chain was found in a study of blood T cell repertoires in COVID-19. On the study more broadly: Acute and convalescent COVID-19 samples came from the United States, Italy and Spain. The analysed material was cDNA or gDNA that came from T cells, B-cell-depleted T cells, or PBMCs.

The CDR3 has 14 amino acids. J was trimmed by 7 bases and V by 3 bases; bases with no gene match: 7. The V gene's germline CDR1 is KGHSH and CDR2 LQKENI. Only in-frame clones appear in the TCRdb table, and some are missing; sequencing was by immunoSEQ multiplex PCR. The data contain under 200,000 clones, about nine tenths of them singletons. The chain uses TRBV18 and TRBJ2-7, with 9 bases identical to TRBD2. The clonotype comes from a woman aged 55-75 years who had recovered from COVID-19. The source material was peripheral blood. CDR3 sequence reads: CASSPAGGPEEQYF. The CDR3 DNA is TGTGCCAGCTCACCGGCGGGGGGGCCGGAAGAGCAGTACTTC.